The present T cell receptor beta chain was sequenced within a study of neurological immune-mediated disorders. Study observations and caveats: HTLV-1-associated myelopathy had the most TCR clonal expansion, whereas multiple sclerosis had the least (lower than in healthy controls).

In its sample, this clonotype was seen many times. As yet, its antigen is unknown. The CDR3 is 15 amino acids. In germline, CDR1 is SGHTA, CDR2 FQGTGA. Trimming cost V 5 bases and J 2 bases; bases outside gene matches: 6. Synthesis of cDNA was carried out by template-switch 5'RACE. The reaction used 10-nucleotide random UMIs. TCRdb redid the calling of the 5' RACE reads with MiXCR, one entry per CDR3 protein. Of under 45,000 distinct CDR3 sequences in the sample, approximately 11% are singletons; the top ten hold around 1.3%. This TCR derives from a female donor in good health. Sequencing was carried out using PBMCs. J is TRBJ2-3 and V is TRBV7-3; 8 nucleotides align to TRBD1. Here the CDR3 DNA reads TGTGCCAGCAGCGCGGACAGGGTTCCCACAGATACGCAGTATTTT. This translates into CASSADRVPTDTQYF. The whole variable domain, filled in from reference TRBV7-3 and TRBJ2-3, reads GAGVSQTPSNKVTEKGKYVELRCDPISGHTALYWYRQSLGQGPEFLIYFQGTGAADDSGLPNDRFFAVRPEGSVSTLKIQRTERGDSAVYLCASSADRVPTDTQYFGPGTRLTVL.